This paragraph reports one T cell receptor beta chain. Its cognate antigen is unknown. CDR1 is SGHTA and CDR2 is FQGTGA in the germline V gene. This CDR3 region has 13 residues. Trimming left V 0 bases short and J 8 bases short, with 8 bases between. This record comes from a study of post-analysis software for immune sequencing data. Background on the study: Included among the disease courses, which were recorded for the cohort, were relapsing-remitting, secondary progressive and progressive-relapsing multiple sclerosis. Whole-study findings and limits: Compared with controls, patients had more of 4 to 6 TRBV segments, including TRBV5-6, TRBV5-1 and TRBV20-1.

Presence of unique molecular identifiers characterized the TCR beta cDNA libraries. TCRdb processed the PCR reads anew with MiXCR; each CDR3 protein has one entry. The sample holds more than 450,000 distinct CDR3 sequences, approximately 31% seen once. This TCR derives from a girl aged 2 to 17 with multiple sclerosis. This sequence joins TRBV7-3 and TRBJ2-1; D is perhaps TRBD2 (6 bases). Sequenced input: blood. DNA of the CDR3: TGTGCCAGCAGCTTAACGTGGGGGGATGAGCAGTTCTTC. As protein: CASSLTWGDEQFF.